Below, one T cell receptor (beta chain) is given with its context. Sequencing used immunoSEQ multiplex PCR; TCRdb keeps in-frame clones, though not all of them. Seen here are 15,000 to 20,000 clones, approximately 85% observed once, and the top ten hold around 30%. This sample stems from a study of blood T cell repertoires in COVID-19. Study at large: In each case, the material was cDNA or gDNA derived from T cells, B-cell-depleted T cells, or PBMCs.

Specimen: peripheral blood. This TCR derives from a human donor with active COVID-19. The donor label of this sample is uncertain.

CDR3 coding DNA: TGTGCCAGCAGCCCCGCAGGGGTTGTCACCGGGGAGCTGTTTTTT. The encoded protein is CASSPAGVVTGELFF. The chain links TRBV11-2 to TRBJ2-2; D perhaps matches TRBD1 (6 bases). CDR1 is SGHAT, CDR2 FQNNGV, per germline. This CDR3 has 15 amino acids. The V end was cut by 5 bases, the J end by 4 bases, with 14 bases between.